The present entry profiles one TCR beta chain with its context. What it binds is not known. This entry comes from a study of PD-L1 blockade in urothelial cancer. Study-level information: Atezolizumab 1,200 mg was given intravenously every 3 weeks, starting 2014. Male sex and bladder-origin urothelial cancer characterized about nine tenths of the roughly 29 patients. The study's findings and limits: Stronger expansion of tumor-associated clones in blood at 3 weeks distinguished durable-benefit patients.

The CDR3 runs 16 residues. Synthetic templates analogous to TCR were spiked into all PCRs individually. Assay used: immunoSEQ multiplex PCR; TCRdb lists only in-frame clones, some missing. The sample holds about 35,000 clones, around 34% seen once. The receptor's source is a man in his 60s with urothelial cancer. The chain recombines TRBV1 with TRBJ2-3. TRBV1 has pseudogene status. Sample: tumor tissue, taken before atezolizumab (anti-PD-L1) treatment. DNA of the CDR3: TGCGCCAGCAGCCAAGATCGAGCTAGACACACAGATACGCAGTATTTT. As protein: CASSQDRARHTDTQYF.